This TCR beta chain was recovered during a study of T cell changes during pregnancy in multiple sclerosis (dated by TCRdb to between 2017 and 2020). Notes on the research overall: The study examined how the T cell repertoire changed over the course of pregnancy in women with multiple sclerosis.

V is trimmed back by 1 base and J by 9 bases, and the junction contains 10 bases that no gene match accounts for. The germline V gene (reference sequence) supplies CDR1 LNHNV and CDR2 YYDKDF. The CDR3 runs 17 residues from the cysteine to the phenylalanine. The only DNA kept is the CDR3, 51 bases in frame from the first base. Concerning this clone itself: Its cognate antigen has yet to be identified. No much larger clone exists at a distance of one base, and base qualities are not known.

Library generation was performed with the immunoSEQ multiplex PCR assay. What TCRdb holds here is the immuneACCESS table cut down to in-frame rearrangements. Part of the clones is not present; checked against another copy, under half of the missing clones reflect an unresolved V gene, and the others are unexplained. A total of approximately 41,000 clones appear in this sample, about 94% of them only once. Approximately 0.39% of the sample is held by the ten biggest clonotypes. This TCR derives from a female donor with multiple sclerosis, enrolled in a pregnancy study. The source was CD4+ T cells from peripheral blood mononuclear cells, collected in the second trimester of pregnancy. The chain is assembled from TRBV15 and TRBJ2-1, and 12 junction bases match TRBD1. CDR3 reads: CATSRGGGDRGLGEQFF. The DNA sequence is TGTGCCACCAGCAGAGGAGGTGGGGACAGGGGGCTCGGTGAGCAGTTCTTC.